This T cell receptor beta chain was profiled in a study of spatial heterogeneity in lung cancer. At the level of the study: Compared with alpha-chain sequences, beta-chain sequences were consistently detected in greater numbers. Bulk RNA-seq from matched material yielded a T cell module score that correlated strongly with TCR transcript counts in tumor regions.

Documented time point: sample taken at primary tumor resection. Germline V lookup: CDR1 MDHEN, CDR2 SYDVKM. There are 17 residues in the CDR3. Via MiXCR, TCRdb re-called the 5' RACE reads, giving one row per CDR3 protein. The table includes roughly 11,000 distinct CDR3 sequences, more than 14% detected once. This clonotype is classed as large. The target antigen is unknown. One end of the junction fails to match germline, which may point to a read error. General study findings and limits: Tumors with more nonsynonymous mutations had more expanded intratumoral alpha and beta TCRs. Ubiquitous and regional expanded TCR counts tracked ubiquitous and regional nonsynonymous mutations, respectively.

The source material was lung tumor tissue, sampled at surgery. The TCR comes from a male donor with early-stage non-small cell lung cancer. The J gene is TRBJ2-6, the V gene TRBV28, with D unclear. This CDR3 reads CATSGSQSSSGANVLTF. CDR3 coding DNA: TGTGCCACCAGTGGATCCCAATCCAGCTCTGGGGCCAACGTCCTGACTTTC.